This TCR beta chain came from a study of T cells after yellow fever vaccination. Making TCR cDNA involved 5'RACE template switching, which added UMIs and a universal primer site. TCRdb used MiXCR to reprocess the 5' RACE reads, holding one entry per CDR3 protein. The profile covers 400,000 to 450,000 distinct CDR3 sequences, with over 15% appearing a single time and 15% to 20% taken by the ten largest. This clonotype was found a few times. The sequence came from a young man who received the YFV17D yellow fever vaccine. The specimen comprised PBMCs, sampled before the yellow fever booster vaccination.

The CDR3 loop reads CAVLVEGLYNEQFF. DNA of the CDR3: TGTGCCGTCCTCGTGGAGGGGCTTTACAATGAGCAGTTCTTC. V is TRBV12-3 or TRBV12-4 and J is TRBJ2-1; perhaps TRBD2 as D (6 bases). The CDR3 runs to 14 residues. The ends were cut back, 11 bases at V and 4 bases at J, with 18 bases in the middle.